This T cell receptor (beta chain) is drawn from a study of T-cell reconstitution after alpha-beta-depleted transplantation in children. Germline lookup yields CDR1 MNHNS and CDR2 SASEGT. The CDR3 runs 16 residues. Trimming stripped 5 bases from V and 3 bases from J, with 17 bases between. Using unique molecular identifiers, the investigators prepared the TCRbeta library. TCRdb redid the calling of the PCR reads with MiXCR, one entry per CDR3 protein. Of about 980,000 distinct CDR3 sequences in the sample, less than 30% were seen once. The source is a boy in the first two years of life who had a stem cell transplant for SCID, so the T cells may come from the graft donor. The material sequenced was PBMCs, mostly from graft donor cells, taken 360 days after TCRalphabeta/CD19-depleted stem cell transplant. This chain connects TRBV6-1 to TRBJ2-1, with D perhaps TRBD1 or TRBD2 (5 bases each). The CDR3 sequence: CASSPGTGPGYNEQFF. In DNA form, the CDR3 reads TGTGCCAGCAGTCCCGGGACGGGCCCAGGCTACAATGAGCAGTTCTTC.